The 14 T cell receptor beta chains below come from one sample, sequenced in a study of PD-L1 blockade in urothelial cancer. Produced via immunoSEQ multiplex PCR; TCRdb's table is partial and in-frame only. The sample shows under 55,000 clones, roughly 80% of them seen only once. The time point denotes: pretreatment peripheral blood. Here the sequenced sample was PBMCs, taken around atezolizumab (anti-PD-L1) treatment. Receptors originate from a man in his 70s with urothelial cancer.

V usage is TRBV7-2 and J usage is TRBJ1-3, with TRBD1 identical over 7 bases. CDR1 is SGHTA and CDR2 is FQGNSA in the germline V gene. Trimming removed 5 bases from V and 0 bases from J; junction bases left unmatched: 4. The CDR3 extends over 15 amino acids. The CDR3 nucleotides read TGTGCCAGCAGCCCGGGACAGCTCTCTGGAAACACCATATATTTT. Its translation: CASSPGQLSGNTIYF. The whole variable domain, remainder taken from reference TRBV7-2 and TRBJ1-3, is GAGVSQSPSNKVTEKGKDVELRCDPISGHTALYWYRQSLGQGLEFLIYFQGNSAPDKSGLPSDRFSAERTGGSVSTLTIQRTQQEDSAVYLCASSPGQLSGNTIYFGEGSWLTVV.

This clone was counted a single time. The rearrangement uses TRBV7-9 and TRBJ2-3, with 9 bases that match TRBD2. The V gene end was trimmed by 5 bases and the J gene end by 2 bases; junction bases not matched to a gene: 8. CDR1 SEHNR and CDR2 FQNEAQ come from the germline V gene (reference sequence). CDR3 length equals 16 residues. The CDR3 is CASSQKMGLATDTQYF. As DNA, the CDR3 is TGTGCCAGCAGCCAAAAAATGGGACTAGCCACAGATACGCAGTATTTT.

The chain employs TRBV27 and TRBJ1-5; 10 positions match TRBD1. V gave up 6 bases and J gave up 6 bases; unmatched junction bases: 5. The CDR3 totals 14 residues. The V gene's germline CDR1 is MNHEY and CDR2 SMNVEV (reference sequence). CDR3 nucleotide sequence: TGTGCCAGCAGCCGCCGGGACAGGGGTCAGCCCCAGCATTTT. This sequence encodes CASSRRDRGQPQHF.

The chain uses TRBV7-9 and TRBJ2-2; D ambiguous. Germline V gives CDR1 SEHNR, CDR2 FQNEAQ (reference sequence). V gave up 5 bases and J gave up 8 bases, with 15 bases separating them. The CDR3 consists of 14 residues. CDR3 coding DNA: TGTGCCAGCAGCACAGCTGGCTCGATGGGGGAGCTGTTTTTT. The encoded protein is CASSTAGSMGELFF.

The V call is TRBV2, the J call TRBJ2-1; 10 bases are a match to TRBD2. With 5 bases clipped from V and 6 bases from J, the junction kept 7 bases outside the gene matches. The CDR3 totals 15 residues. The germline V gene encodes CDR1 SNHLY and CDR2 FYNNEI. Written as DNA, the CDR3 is TGTGCCAGCAGTATAAGCGGGGGGGTTAGCAATGAGCAGTTCTTC. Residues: CASSISGGVSNEQFF.

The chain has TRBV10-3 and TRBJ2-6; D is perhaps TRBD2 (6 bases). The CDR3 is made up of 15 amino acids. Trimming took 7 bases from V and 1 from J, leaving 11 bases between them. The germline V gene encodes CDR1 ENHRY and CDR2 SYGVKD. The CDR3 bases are TGTGCCATCAACGGAGGGGAATCTGGGGCCAACGTCCTGACTTTC. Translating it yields CAINGGESGANVLTF.

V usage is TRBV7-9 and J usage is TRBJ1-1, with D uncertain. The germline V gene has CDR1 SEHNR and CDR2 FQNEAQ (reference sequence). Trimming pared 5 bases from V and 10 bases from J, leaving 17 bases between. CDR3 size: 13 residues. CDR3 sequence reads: CASSGGLGVRAFF. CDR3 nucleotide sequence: TGTGCCAGCAGCGGCGGCCTTGGAGTGCGAGCTTTCTTT.

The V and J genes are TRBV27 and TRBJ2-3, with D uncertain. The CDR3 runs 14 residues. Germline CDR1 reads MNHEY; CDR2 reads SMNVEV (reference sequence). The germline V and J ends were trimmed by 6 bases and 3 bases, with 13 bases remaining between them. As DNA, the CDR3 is TGTGCCAGCAGCCGTGAGGTTGGGACAGATACGCAGTATTTT. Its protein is CASSREVGTDTQYF.

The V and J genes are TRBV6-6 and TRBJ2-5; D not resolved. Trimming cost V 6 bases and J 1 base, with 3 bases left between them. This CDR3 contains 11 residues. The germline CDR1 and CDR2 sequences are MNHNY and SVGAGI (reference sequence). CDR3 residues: CASSRQETQYF. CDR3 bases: TGTGCCAGCAGCCGCCAAGAGACCCAGTACTTC.

The CDR3 loop reads CASSTGGRYGYTF. Here the CDR3 DNA reads TGTGCCAGCAGTACAGGGGGCCGTTATGGCTACACCTTC. V is TRBV2 and J is TRBJ1-2; 9 nucleotides agree with TRBD1. Trimming took 5 bases from V and 5 from J; bases not matched to a gene: 3. The CDR3 is 13 residues long. Germline assignment: CDR1 SNHLY and CDR2 FYNNEI.

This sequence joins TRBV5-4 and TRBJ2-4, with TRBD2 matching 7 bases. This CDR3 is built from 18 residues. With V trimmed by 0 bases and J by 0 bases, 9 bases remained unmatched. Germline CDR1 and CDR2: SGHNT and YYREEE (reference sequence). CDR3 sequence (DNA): TGTGCCAGCAGCTTGGAGGGAGGGAGCGATCTAGCCAAAAACATTCAGTACTTC. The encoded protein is CASSLEGGSDLAKNIQYF.

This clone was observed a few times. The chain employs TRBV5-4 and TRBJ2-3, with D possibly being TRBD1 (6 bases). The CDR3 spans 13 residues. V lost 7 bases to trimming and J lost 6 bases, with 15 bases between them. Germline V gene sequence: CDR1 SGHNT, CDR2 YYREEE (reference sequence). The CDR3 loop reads CASSTGPGDTQYF. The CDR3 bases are TGTGCCAGCTCGACAGGTCCCGGGGATACGCAGTATTTT. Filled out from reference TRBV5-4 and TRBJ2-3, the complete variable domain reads ETGVTQSPTHLIKTRGQQVTLRCSSQSGHNTVSWYQQALGQGPQFIFQYYREEENGRGNFPPRFSGLQFPNYSSELNVNALELDDSALYLCASSTGPGDTQYFGPGTRLTVL.

This CDR3 reads CASSLDRGDGYTF. CDR3 DNA sequence: TGTGCCAGCAGTCTGGACAGGGGGGACGGCTACACCTTC. The chain uses TRBV7-2 and TRBJ1-2; 10 bases map to TRBD1. Germline V gives CDR1 SGHTA, CDR2 FQGNSA. The CDR3 runs 13 residues. V lost 6 bases and J lost 8; bases outside the gene matches: 6.

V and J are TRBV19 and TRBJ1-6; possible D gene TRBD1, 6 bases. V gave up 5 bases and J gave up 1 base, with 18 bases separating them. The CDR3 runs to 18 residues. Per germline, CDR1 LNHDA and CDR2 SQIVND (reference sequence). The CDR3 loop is CASSPTGPSESYNSPLHF. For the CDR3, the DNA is TGTGCCAGTAGTCCTACAGGGCCGTCGGAATCCTATAATTCACCCCTCCACTTT.